The clone carrying this TCR beta chain was seen just once. The data were obtained in a study of identifying expanded T cells in peripheral blood. Healthy donors had no documented immune events, such as infections, while sampled. Measured with immunoSEQ multiplex PCR; TCRdb has only the in-frame clones, and not every one. The data contain approximately 86,000 clones, around 83% of them singletons. Looked up from germline, CDR1 is LNHDA and CDR2 is SQIVND (reference sequence). V dropped 4 bases and J dropped 5; count of bases not matched to a gene: 14. The CDR3 covers 17 residues. The chain recombines TRBV19 with TRBJ1-1; the match to TRBD1 covers 9 bases. The material sequenced was blood. The clonotype was recovered from a person between 18 and 75 years old in good health. The CDR3 bases are TGTGCCAGTAGTACGATAACAGGGGGCCAAGGGGGAACTGAAGCTTTCTTT. This codes for CASSTITGGQGGTEAFF.